Listed below are T cell receptor beta chains from one sample, sequenced in a study of shared clonotypes between healthy human individuals. Profiling relied on immunoSEQ multiplex PCR, and the TCRdb table lists in-frame clones only, not all of them. The sample includes about 1.1 million clones, 75% to 85% seen only once; the top ten take under 0.8%. Specimen: memory CD4+ T cells from PBMCs. These receptors were taken from a young man in good health. Some clones in this sample may be carry-over from other donors' samples. CDR3s include the opening cysteine and the closing phenylalanine or tryptophan. The order of the fields is D gene, J gene, clone size, V gene, CDR3 protein, CDR3 DNA. A D gene is named only where the DNA matches it firmly. The size entry is marked missing in some rows and otherwise reads once, few, many or a size class.

NA,TRBJ2-2,NA,TRBV5-4,CASSFRTGTSNTGELFF,TGTGCCAGCAGCTTTAGGACCGGGACATCGAACACCGGGGAGCTGTTTTTT
TRBD2,TRBJ2-3,NA,TRBV30,CAWQTSGNSADTQYF,TGTGCCTGGCAGACTAGCGGGAATAGTGCAGATACGCAGTATTTT
NA,TRBJ1-1,many,TRBV7-9,CASSLDGGLRATEAFF,TGTGCCAGCAGCTTAGATGGGGGCTTGAGGGCCACTGAAGCTTTCTTT
NA,TRBJ1-2,NA,TRBV19,CASSLGTFGGYTF,TGTGCCAGTAGTCTCGGGACGTTCGGGGGCTACACCTTC
NA,TRBJ1-1,NA,TRBV6-6,CASSLGGTAWTEAFF,TGTGCCAGCAGTCTTGGAGGGACCGCGTGGACTGAAGCTTTCTTT
NA,TRBJ2-5,once,TRBV10-3,CAISESTGEETQYF,TGTGCCATCAGTGAGTCAACAGGCGAAGAGACCCAGTACTTC
TRBD1,TRBJ1-2,few,TRBV7-2,CASSASGTGVYGYTF,TGTGCCAGCAGCGCGTCCGGGACAGGGGTCTATGGCTACACCTTC
NA,TRBJ1-2,NA,TRBV27,CASSLSWQSHYGYTF,TGTGCCAGCAGTTTATCCTGGCAGTCTCACTATGGCTACACCTTC
NA,TRBJ2-1,few,TRBV10-3,CAISSDGRTYNEQFF,TGTGCCATCAGCAGTGACGGGAGAACCTACAATGAGCAGTTCTTC
NA,TRBJ1-1,NA,TRBV20-1,CSALQGTAFF,TGCAGTGCTTTACAGGGTACGGCTTTCTTT
NA,TRBJ2-7,few,TRBV19,CASSTQPSSYEQYF,TGTGCCAGTAGTACACAGCCATCCTCCTACGAGCAGTACTTC
TRBD2,TRBJ2-2,once,TRBV7-9,CASSTLGLAGGVTGELFF,TGTGCCAGCAGCACCCTGGGACTAGCGGGAGGAGTTACCGGGGAGCTGTTTTTT
NA,TRBJ1-5,many,TRBV30,CAWSKAKGNQPQHF,TGTGCCTGGAGTAAGGCCAAGGGCAATCAGCCCCAGCATTTT
NA,TRBJ2-5,NA,TRBV5-4,CASSLSPQETQYF,TGTGCCAGCAGCTTGTCCCCCCAAGAGACCCAGTACTTC
TRBD1,TRBJ2-4,NA,TRBV28,CASSFQAGQGRVYF,TGTGCCAGCAGTTTCCAGGCCGGACAGGGGAGAGTGTACTTC
NA,TRBJ2-1,NA,TRBV15,CATSRDLGAAYNEQFF,TGTGCCACCAGCAGAGATTTGGGAGCGGCATACAATGAGCAGTTCTTC
TRBD1,TRBJ1-5,NA,TRBV15,CATSRDRETGPYSNQPQHF,TGTGCCACCAGCAGAGATCGTGAGACAGGGCCTTATAGCAATCAGCCCCAGCATTTT
NA,TRBJ1-1,NA,TRBV6-1,CATDSDPGEAFF,TGTGCCACGGATTCCGATCCAGGGGAAGCTTTCTTT
TRBD1,TRBJ2-7,NA,TRBV6-6,CASQRTGGPYEQYF,TGTGCCAGCCAGCGGACAGGGGGCCCCTACGAGCAGTACTTC
NA,TRBJ2-1,NA,TRBV27,CASSLRAGFIGNNEQFF,TGTGCCAGCAGTTTAAGGGCAGGCTTCATTGGTAACAATGAGCAGTTCTTC
NA,TRBJ2-3,NA,TRBV5-1,CASSLGLASGDTQYF,TGCGCCAGCAGCTTGGGGCTAGCGTCGGGCGATACGCAGTATTTT
NA,TRBJ1-1,NA,TRBV7-6,CASSLAEGNTEAFF,TGTGCCAGCAGCTTAGCGGAGGGGAACACTGAAGCTTTCTTT
NA,TRBJ2-7,NA,TRBV9,CASSDSDSSYEQYF,TGTGCCAGCAGCGACTCAGACAGTAGCTACGAGCAGTACTTC
NA,TRBJ2-3,NA,TRBV6-1,CASREGLGTDTQYF,TGTGCCAGCAGGGAGGGTCTCGGCACAGATACGCAGTATTTT